The clone carrying this T cell receptor (beta chain) was seen once. Its antigen remains unknown. From the approximately 120-subject validation cohort, which was separate from the approximately 720-subject first cohort, the donors were drawn. The assay was immunoSEQ multiplex PCR, and TCRdb's table has in-frame clones only and misses some. The sample has about 74,000 clones, about 93% seen once. The record originates from a study of cytomegalovirus exposure and HLA in healthy donors. Study outcomes and limitations: Testing in vitro showed a few CMV-associated chains specific for CMV antigens. The TCR clusters that emerged in the first cohort tended, a later analysis found, to co-occur in the 95 to 150 validation repertoires.

Specimen: PBMCs. The clonotype originates from a man between 18 and 35 years old in good health and CMV-seropositive.

The DNA of the CDR3 is TGTGCCAGCAGTTCGCCGGGACAGGGGGGGGCTGAAGCTTTCTTT. Translating gives CASSSPGQGGAEAFF. The chain has TRBV28 and TRBJ1-1, with 11 bases fitting TRBD1. The germline V gene has CDR1 MDHEN and CDR2 SYDVKM. This CDR3 has 15 residues. Trimming cost V 4 bases and J 6 bases; bases outside gene matches: 7.